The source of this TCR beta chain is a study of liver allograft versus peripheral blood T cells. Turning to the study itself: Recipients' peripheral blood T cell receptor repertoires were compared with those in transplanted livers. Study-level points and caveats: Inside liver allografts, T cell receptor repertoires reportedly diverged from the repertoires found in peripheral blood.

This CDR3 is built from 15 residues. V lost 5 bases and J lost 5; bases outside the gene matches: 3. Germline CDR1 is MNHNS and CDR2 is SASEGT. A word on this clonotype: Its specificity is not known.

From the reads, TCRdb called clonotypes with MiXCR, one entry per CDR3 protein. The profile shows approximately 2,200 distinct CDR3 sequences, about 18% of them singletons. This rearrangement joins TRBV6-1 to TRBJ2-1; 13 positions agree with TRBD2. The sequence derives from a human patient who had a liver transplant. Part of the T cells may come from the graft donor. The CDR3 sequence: CASSYGLAGDNEQFF. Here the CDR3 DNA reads TGTGCCAGCAGTTACGGACTAGCGGGGGACAATGAGCAGTTCTTC.